Below, 2 T cell receptor beta chains from the same sample are listed, as sequenced in a study of patients and donors after allogeneic stem cell transplantation. TCRdb analysed the RT-PCR reads with MiXCR anew, one entry per CDR3 protein. The table records about a million distinct CDR3 sequences, around 17% of them present only once. Specimen: blood, either unsorted or a sorted T cell fraction (not recorded which). These receptors came from a human donor who was either an allogeneic HSCT recipient or a stem cell or donor lymphocyte infusion donor (not recorded which). It is not recorded whose cells these are; they may come from a transplant donor.

This clonotype was observed a few times. The chain uses TRBV3-1 and TRBJ2-7; D not resolved. The CDR3 is made up of 14 amino acids. The ends were cut back, 4 bases at V and 2 bases at J, with 12 bases in the middle. The germline CDR1 and CDR2 sequences are LGHDT and YNNKEL (reference sequence). The CDR3 nucleotides read TGTGCCAGCAGCCTTTCAGATGGGGCCTACGAGCAGTACTTC. This translates into CASSLSDGAYEQYF.

This sequence joins TRBV18 and TRBJ1-1; the D gene is possibly TRBD1 (5 bases). Germline V gene lookup returns CDR1 KGHSH and CDR2 LQKENI. CDR3 size: 17 residues. Trimming left V 3 bases short and J 1 base short, with 18 bases between. The CDR3 spells CASSPYRFGPGNTEAFF. The CDR3 nucleotides are TGTGCCAGCTCACCTTACAGGTTCGGGCCCGGGAACACTGAAGCTTTCTTT.